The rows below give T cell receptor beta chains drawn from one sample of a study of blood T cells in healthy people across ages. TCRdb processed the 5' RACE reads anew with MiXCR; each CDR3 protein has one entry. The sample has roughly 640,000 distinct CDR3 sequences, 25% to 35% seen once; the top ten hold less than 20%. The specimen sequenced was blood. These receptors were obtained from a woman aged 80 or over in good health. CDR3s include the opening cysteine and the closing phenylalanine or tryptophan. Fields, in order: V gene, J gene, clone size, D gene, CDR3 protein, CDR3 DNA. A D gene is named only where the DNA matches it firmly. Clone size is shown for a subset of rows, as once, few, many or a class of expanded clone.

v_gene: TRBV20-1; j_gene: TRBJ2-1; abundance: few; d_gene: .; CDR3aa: CSARGLGGWETQFF; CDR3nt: TGCAGTGCTAGAGGCCTCGGGGGCTGGGAGACCCAGTTCTTC
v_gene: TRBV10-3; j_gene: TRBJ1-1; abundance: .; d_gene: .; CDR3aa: CANSESRGNTEAFF; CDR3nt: TGTGCCAACAGTGAGTCTAGGGGGAACACTGAAGCTTTCTTT
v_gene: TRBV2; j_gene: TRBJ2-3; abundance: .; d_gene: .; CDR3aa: CASRAGPGVRVTQYF; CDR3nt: TGTGCCAGCAGGGCAGGGCCCGGGGTTCGGGTGACGCAGTATTTT
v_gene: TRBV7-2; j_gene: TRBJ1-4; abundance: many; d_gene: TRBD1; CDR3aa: CASSLGQGRTNEKLFF; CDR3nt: TGTGCCAGCAGCCTCGGACAGGGACGGACTAATGAAAAACTGTTTTTT
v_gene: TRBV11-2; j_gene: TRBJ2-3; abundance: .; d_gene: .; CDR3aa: CASRPWDTQYF; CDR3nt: TGTGCCAGCAGGCCCTGGGATACGCAGTATTTT
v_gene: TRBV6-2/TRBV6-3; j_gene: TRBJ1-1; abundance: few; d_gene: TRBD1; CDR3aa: CASSDRDRGPNTEAFF; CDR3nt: TGTGCCAGCAGTGACCGGGACAGGGGCCCGAACACTGAAGCTTTCTTT
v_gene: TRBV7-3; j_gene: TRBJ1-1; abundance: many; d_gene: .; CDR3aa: CASSLDQISNTEAFF; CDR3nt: TGTGCCAGCAGCTTAGACCAAATTTCGAACACTGAAGCTTTCTTT
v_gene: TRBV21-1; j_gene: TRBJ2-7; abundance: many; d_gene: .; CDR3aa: CASSAGEGGGYEQYF; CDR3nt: TGTGCCAGCAGCGCCGGTGAAGGGGGCGGCTACGAGCAGTACTTC
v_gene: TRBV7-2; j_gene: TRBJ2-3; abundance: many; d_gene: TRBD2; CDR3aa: CASSYPKAGVVTDTQYF; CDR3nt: TGTGCCAGCAGCTACCCGAAGGCGGGGGTGGTTACAGATACGCAGTATTTT
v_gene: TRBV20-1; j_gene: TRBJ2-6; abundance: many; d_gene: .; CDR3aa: CSAELQGAGANVLTF; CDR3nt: TGCAGTGCAGAACTTCAGGGAGCCGGGGCCAACGTCCTGACTTTC
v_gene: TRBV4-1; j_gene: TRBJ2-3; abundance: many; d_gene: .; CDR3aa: CASSQDRAGATSTDTQYF; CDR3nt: TGCGCCAGCAGCCAAGACCGGGCCGGGGCGACTAGCACAGATACGCAGTATTTT
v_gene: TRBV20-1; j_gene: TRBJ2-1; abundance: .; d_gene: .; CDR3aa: CSPRRATYNEQFF; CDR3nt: TGCAGCCCTCGGCGGGCCACCTACAATGAGCAGTTCTTC
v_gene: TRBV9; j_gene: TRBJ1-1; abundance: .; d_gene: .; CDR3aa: CASSVEPGGENTEAFF; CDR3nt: TGTGCCAGCAGCGTAGAGCCTGGCGGGGAGAACACTGAAGCTTTCTTT
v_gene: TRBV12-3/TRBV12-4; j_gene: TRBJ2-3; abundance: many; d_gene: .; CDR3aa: CASRTGTPYTDTQYF; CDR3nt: TGTGCCAGCAGGACCGGGACTCCATATACAGATACGCAGTATTTT
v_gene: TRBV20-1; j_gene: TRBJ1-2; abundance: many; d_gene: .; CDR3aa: CSASGGRAFLNYGYTF; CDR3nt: TGCAGTGCTAGCGGAGGGAGAGCTTTTTTAAACTATGGCTACACCTTC
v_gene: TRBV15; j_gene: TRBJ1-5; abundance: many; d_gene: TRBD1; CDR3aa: CATSREQGAAQPQHF; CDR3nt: TGTGCCACCAGCAGAGAACAGGGGGCTGCGCAGCCCCAGCATTTT
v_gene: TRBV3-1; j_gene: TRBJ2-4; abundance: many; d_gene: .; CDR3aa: CASSSFGNIQYF; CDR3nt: TGTGCCAGCAGCAGTTTTGGCAACATTCAGTACTTC
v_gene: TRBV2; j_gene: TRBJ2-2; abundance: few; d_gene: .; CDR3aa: CASSAGTDTGELFF; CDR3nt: TGTGCCAGCAGTGCAGGGACGGACACCGGGGAGCTGTTTTTT
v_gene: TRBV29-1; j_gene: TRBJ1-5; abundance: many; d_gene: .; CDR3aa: CSVGGLGNQPQHF; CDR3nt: TGCAGCGTTGGAGGGCTCGGCAATCAGCCCCAGCATTTT
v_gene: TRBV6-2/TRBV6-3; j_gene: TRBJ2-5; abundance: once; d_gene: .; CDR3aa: CASSDRKSPLETQYF; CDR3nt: TGTGCCAGCAGCGATCGGAAATCCCCCCTAGAGACCCAGTACTTC
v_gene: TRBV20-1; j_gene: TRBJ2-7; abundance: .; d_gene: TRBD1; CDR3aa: CSAPGTGVVEQYF; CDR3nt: TGCAGTGCCCCCGGGACAGGGGTAGTCGAGCAGTACTTC
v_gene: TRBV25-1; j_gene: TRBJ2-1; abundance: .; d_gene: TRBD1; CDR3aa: CASRGIGGSYEQFF; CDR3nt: TGTGCCAGCAGGGGGATAGGGGGCTCCTACGAGCAGTTCTTC
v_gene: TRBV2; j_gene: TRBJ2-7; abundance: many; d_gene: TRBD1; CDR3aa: CASRSEGAAYEQYF; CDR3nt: TGTGCCAGCAGATCCGAGGGGGCGGCCTACGAGCAGTACTTC
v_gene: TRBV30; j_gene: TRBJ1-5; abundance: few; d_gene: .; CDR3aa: CAWSLTGGVLNQPQHF; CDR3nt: TGTGCCTGGAGTCTAACGGGCGGGGTCCTCAATCAGCCCCAGCATTTT
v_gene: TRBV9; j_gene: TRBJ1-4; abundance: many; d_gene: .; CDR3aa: CASSVRPTEKLFF; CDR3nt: TGTGCCAGCAGCGTACGGCCTACCGAAAAACTGTTTTTT
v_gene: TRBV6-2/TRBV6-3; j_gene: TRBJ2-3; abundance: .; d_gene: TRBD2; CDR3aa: CASSGGLAGSDTQYF; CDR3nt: TGTGCCAGCAGTGGCGGACTAGCGGGGTCAGATACGCAGTATTTT
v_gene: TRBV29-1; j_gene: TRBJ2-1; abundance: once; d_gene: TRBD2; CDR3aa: CSVEDQAGVINEQFF; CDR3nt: TGCAGCGTTGAAGATCAAGCGGGAGTGATAAATGAGCAGTTCTTC
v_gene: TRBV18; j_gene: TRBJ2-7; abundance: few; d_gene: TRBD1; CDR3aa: CASSFGTGKEQYF; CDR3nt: TGTGCCAGCTCATTCGGGACAGGGAAAGAGCAGTACTTC
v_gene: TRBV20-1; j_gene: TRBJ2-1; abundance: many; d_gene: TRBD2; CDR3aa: CSAEAGILSNEQFF; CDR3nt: TGCAGTGCTGAAGCGGGGATATTATCCAATGAGCAGTTCTTC
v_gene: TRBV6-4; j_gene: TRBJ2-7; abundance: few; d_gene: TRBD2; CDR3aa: CASSDSLEFQTSGRHNEQYF; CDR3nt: TGTGCCAGCAGTGACTCCTTAGAGTTTCAGACTAGCGGGAGACACAATGAGCAGTACTTC
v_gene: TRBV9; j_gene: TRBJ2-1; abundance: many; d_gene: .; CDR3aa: CASAEGLTYNEQFF; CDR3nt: TGTGCCAGCGCGGAGGGGCTGACCTACAATGAGCAGTTCTTC
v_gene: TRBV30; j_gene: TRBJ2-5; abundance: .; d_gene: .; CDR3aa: CAWSRGADETQYF; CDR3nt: TGTGCCTGGAGTCGGGGGGCGGATGAGACCCAGTACTTC
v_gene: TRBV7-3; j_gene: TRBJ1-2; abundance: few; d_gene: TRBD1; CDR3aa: CASSLTPTGANYGYTF; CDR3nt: TGTGCCAGCAGCTTAACGCCGACAGGGGCGAACTATGGCTACACCTTC
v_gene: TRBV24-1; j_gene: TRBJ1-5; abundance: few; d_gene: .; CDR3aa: CATSDMGDVGGSNQPQHF; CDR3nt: TGTGCCACCAGTGATATGGGGGACGTTGGCGGAAGCAATCAGCCCCAGCATTTT
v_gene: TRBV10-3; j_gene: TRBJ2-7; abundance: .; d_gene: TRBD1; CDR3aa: CAFRDSISYEQYF; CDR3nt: TGTGCCTTTAGGGACAGCATCTCCTACGAGCAGTACTTC
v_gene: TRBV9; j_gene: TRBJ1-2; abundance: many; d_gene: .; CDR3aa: CASSVAKGQSYTF; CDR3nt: TGTGCCAGCAGCGTAGCGAAGGGGCAGAGCTACACCTTC
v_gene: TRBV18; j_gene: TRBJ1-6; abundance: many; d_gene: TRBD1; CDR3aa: CASSPTGTAGPLHF; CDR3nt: TGTGCCAGCTCACCAACCGGGACAGCCGGACCCCTCCACTTT
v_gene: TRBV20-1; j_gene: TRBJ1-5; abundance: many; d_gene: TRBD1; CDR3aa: CSAARGHGGFNQPQHF; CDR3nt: TGCAGTGCTGCTAGGGGGCACGGAGGGTTTAATCAGCCCCAGCATTTT
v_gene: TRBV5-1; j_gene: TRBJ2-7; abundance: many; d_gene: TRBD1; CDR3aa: CASSLTGVTYEQYF; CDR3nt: TGCGCCAGCAGCCTTACAGGGGTGACCTACGAGCAGTACTTC
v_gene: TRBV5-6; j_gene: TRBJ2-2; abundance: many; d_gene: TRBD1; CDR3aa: CASSMDRGKTGELFF; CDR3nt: TGTGCCAGCAGCATGGACAGGGGGAAAACCGGGGAGCTGTTTTTT
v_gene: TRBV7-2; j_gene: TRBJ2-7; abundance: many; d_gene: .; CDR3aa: CASSSSGSTYEQYF; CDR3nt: TGTGCCAGCAGCTCCTCGGGGTCAACCTACGAGCAGTACTTC
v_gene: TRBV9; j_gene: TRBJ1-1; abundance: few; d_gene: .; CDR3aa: CASSPDRQGTEAFF; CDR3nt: TGTGCCAGCAGTCCCGACAGGCAGGGCACTGAAGCTTTCTTT
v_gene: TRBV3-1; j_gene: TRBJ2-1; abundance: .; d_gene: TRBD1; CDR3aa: CASSQGRGTGLNEQFF; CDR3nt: TGTGCCAGCAGCCAAGGAAGAGGGACAGGGCTCAATGAGCAGTTCTTC
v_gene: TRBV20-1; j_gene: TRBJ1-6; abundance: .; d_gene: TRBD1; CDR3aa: CSARGGRQGNSPLHF; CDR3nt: TGCAGTGCTAGAGGTGGGAGACAGGGCAATTCACCCCTCCACTTT
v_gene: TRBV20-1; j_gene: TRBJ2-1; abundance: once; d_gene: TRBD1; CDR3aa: CSATGDRYNEQFF; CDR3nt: TGCAGTGCTACCGGGGACAGGTACAATGAGCAGTTCTTC
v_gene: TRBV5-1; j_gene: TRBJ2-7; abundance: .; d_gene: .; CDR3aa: CASSPITRDEQYF; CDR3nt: TGCGCCAGCAGCCCGATAACCAGGGACGAGCAGTACTTC
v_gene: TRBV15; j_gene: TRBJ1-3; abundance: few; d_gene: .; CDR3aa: CATSRDLSSGNTIYF; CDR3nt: TGTGCCACCAGCAGAGATCTTAGCTCTGGAAACACCATATATTTT
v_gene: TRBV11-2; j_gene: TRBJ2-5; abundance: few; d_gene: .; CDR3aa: CASSPRRLPQETQYF; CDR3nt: TGTGCCAGCAGCCCTCGACGGCTCCCTCAAGAGACCCAGTACTTC
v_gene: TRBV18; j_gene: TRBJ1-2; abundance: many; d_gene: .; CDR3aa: CASSPRAGDNYGYTF; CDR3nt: TGTGCCAGCTCACCGCGGGCAGGGGATAACTATGGCTACACCTTC
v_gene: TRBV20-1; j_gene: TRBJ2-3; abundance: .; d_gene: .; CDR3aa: CSARDNKGRTDTQYF; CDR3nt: TGCAGTGCTAGAGACAACAAGGGGCGCACTGATACGCAGTATTTT
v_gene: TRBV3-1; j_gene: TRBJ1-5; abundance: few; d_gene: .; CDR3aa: CASSQGPFNQPQHF; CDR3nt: TGTGCCAGCAGCCAGGGCCCCTTCAATCAGCCCCAGCATTTT
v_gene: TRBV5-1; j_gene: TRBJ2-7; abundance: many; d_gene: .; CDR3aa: CASSLEGGATYEQYF; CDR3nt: TGCGCCAGCAGCTTGGAAGGGGGGGCTACCTACGAGCAGTACTTC
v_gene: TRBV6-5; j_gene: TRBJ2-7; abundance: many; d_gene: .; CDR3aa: CASSSTRRSSSYEQYF; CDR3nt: TGTGCCAGCAGCTCCACTCGGAGGTCGAGCTCCTACGAGCAGTACTTC
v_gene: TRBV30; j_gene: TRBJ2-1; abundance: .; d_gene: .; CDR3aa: CAWNKGTYNEQFF; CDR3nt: TGTGCCTGGAATAAGGGAACCTACAATGAGCAGTTCTTC
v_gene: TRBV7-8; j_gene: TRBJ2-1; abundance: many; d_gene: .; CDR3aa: CASSLAIGVHEQFF; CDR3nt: TGTGCCAGCAGCTTAGCCATCGGGGTCCATGAGCAGTTCTTC
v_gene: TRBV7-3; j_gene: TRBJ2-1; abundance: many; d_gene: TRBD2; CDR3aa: CASSLELAGRNEQFF; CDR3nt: TGTGCCAGCAGCTTAGAACTAGCGGGGAGGAATGAGCAGTTCTTC
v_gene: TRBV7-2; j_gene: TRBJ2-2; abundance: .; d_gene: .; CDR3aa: CASSPLGGANTGELFF; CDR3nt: TGTGCCAGCAGCCCCCTCGGCGGGGCGAACACCGGGGAGCTGTTTTTT
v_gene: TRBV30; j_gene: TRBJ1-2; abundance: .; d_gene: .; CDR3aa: CACLLYGYTF; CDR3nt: TGTGCCTGCCTTCTCTATGGCTACACCTTC
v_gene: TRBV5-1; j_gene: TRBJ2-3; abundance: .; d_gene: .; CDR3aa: CASSSFDPYTDTQYF; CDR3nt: TGCGCCAGCAGCTCTTTTGACCCATACACAGATACGCAGTATTTT